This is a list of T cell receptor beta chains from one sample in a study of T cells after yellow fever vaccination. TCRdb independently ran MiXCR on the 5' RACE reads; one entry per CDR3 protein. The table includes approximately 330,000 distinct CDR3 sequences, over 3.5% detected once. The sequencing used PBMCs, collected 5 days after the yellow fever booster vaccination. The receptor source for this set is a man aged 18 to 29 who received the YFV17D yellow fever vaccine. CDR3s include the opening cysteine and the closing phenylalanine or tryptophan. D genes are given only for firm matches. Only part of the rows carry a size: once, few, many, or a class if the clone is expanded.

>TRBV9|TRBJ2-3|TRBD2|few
CASSVGLLAGGPTDTQYF
TGTGCCAGCAGCGTAGGCCTTCTAGCGGGGGGCCCCACAGATACGCAGTATTTT
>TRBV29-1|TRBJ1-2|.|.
CSVEATNYGYTF
TGCAGCGTTGAAGCTACTAACTATGGCTACACCTTC
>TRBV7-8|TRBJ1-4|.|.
CASSLTRDGNEKLFF
TGTGCCAGCAGCTTAACGAGGGATGGTAATGAAAAACTGTTTTTT
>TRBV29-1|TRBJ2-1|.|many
CSVSRVDRGYNEQFF
TGCAGCGTCTCTCGTGTAGACAGAGGCTACAATGAGCAGTTCTTC
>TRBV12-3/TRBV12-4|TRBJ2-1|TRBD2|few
CASSATLGAGGSSYNEQFF
TGTGCCAGCAGTGCTACCCTAGGAGCGGGGGGGAGCTCCTACAATGAGCAGTTCTTC
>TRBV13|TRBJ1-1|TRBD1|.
CASSSSRRQGEGSTEAFF
TGTGCCAGCAGCTCATCCAGACGACAGGGGGAGGGGAGCACTGAAGCTTTCTTT
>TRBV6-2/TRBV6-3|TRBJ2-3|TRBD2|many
CASSRAGEADTQYF
TGTGCCAGCAGCCGAGCGGGGGAGGCAGATACGCAGTATTTT
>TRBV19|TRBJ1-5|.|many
CASSIRGTGKPQHF
TGTGCCAGTAGTATCCGGGGGACGGGGAAACCCCAGCATTTT
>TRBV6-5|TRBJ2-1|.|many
CASSSRAAGSYNEQFF
TGTGCCAGCAGCTCGAGGGCCGCGGGTTCCTACAATGAGCAGTTCTTC
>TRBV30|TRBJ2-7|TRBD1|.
CAWSTGGAFYEQYF
TGTGCCTGGAGTACAGGGGGCGCGTTCTACGAGCAGTACTTC
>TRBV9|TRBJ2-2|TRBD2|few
CASSVQLAGGIGELFF
TGTGCCAGCAGCGTGCAACTAGCGGGGGGGATCGGGGAGCTGTTTTTT
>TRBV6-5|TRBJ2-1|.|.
CASSYYPRGSSYNEQFF
TGTGCCAGCAGTTACTATCCCCGGGGAAGCTCCTACAATGAGCAGTTCTTC
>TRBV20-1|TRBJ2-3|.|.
CSATYSTDTQYF
TGCAGTGCCACCTATAGCACAGATACGCAGTATTTT
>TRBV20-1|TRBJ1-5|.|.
CSARDEWLGGNQPQHF
TGCAGTGCTAGAGATGAGTGGCTCGGAGGCAATCAGCCCCAGCATTTT
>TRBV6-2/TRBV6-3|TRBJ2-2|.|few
CASSRTARGTGELFF
TGTGCCAGCAGTCGGACAGCGCGGGGCACCGGGGAGCTGTTTTTT
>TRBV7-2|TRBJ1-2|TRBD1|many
CASSHVAGGVLGYTF
TGTGCCAGCAGTCACGTGGCAGGGGGCGTCCTAGGCTACACCTTC
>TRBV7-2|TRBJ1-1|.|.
CASSPTGSTEAFF
TGTGCCAGCAGTCCTACAGGATCCACTGAAGCTTTCTTT
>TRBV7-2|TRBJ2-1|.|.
CASSQDGRRWNEQFF
TGTGCCAGCAGCCAGGACGGAAGACGATGGAATGAGCAGTTCTTC
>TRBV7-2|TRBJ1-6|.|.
CASSPNDRRSYNSPLHF
TGTGCCAGCAGCCCCAATGACAGGCGTTCCTATAATTCACCCCTCCACTTT
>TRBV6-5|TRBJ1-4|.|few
CASSYKVPGTNEKLFF
TGTGCCAGCAGTTACAAGGTTCCAGGAACTAATGAAAAACTGTTTTTT
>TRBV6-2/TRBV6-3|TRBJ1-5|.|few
CASSLRDSNQPQHF
TGTGCCAGCAGCCTCAGGGATAGCAATCAGCCCCAGCATTTT
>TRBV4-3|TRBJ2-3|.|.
CASSQGREGTDTQYF
TGCGCCAGCAGCCAAGGGCGCGAGGGTACAGATACGCAGTATTTT
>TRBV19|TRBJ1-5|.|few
CASSSGWSPGNQPQHF
TGTGCCAGTAGTAGCGGATGGAGTCCGGGCAATCAGCCCCAGCATTTT
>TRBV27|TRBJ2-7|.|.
CASSSRPDSSYEQYF
TGTGCCAGCAGTTCCAGGCCTGATAGCTCCTACGAGCAGTACTTC
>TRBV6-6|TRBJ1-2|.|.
CASSYTESSGAGYTF
TGTGCCAGCAGTTACACCGAATCCTCAGGAGCAGGCTACACCTTC
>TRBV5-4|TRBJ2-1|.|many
CASSLSPVHEQFF
TGTGCCAGCAGCTTGTCGCCGGTCCATGAGCAGTTCTTC
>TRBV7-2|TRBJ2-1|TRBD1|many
CASSPGTGAYNEQFF
TGTGCCAGCAGCCCCGGGACAGGAGCCTACAATGAGCAGTTCTTC
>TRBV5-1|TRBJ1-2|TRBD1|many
CASSFVGQGAAGYTF
TGCGCCAGCAGCTTTGTGGGACAGGGGGCGGCCGGCTACACCTTC
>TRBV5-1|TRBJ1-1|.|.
CASSSPTHLNTEAFF
TGCGCCAGCAGCTCGCCGACGCACTTGAACACTGAAGCTTTCTTT
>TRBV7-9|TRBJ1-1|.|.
CASSGRGVGAFF
TGTGCCAGCAGCGGACGGGGCGTGGGAGCTTTCTTT
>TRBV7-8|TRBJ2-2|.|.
CASSLMGNTGELFF
TGTGCCAGCAGCTTAATGGGTAACACCGGGGAGCTGTTTTTT
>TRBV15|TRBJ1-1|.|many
CATSRDKLGTEAFF
TGTGCCACCAGCAGAGATAAACTGGGCACTGAAGCTTTCTTT
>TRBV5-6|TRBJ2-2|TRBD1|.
CASSIETGLTGELFF
TGTGCCAGCAGCATCGAGACAGGGCTCACCGGGGAGCTGTTTTTT
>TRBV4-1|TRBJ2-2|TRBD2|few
CASSQGGLAGGIWTGELFF
TGCGCCAGCAGCCAAGGGGGACTAGCGGGGGGAATTTGGACCGGGGAGCTGTTTTTT
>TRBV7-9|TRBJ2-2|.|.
CASSPLRGPNTGELFF
TGTGCCAGCAGCCCTTTGCGGGGGCCGAACACCGGGGAGCTGTTTTTT
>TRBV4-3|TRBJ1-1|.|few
CASSQGRRGYIEAFF
TGCGCCAGCAGCCAAGGGCGCCGGGGCTACATTGAAGCTTTCTTT
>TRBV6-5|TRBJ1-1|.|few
CASSYFLGADTEAFF
TGTGCCAGCAGTTATTTCCTGGGGGCCGACACTGAAGCTTTCTTT
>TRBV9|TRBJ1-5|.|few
CASGEDSPWPQHF
TGTGCCAGCGGAGAGGACAGTCCCTGGCCCCAGCATTTT
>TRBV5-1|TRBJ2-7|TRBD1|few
CASSLGDSRSYEQYF
TGCGCCAGCAGCTTGGGGGACAGCCGCTCCTACGAGCAGTACTTC
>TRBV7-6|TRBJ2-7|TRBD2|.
CASSSTIAGGYSYEQYF
TGTGCCAGCAGCTCTACGATAGCGGGGGGATACTCCTACGAGCAGTACTTC
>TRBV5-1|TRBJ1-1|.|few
CASSLTGGEAFF
TGCGCCAGCAGCCTCACCGGAGGTGAAGCTTTCTTT
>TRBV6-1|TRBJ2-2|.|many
CASSEELANTGELFF
TGTGCCAGCAGTGAAGAACTAGCGAACACCGGGGAGCTGTTTTTT
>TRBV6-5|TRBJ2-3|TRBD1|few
CASRHDRGTDTQYF
TGTGCCAGCAGACACGACAGGGGCACAGATACGCAGTATTTT
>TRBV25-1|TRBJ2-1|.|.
CASRQGGYNEQFF
TGTGCCAGCAGGCAGGGGGGATACAATGAGCAGTTCTTC
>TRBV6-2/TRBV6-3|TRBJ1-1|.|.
CASSAHRETEAFF
TGTGCCAGCAGTGCACACAGGGAGACTGAAGCTTTCTTT
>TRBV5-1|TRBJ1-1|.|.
CASSLIQLSEAFF
TGCGCCAGCAGCTTAATCCAGTTAAGTGAAGCTTTCTTT
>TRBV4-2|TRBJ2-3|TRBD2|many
CASSQDRRGDTQYF
TGTGCCAGCAGCCAAGATCGGCGGGGGGATACGCAGTATTTT
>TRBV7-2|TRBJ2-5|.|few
CASSLARLGQETQYF
TGTGCCAGCAGCTTAGCTCGGCTAGGCCAAGAGACCCAGTACTTC
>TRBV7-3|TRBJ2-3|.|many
CASSLNPGPEVPDTQYF
TGTGCCAGCAGCTTAAATCCGGGACCCGAGGTCCCAGATACGCAGTATTTT
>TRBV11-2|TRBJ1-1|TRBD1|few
CASSSGTGVRATEAFF
TGTGCCAGCAGCTCCGGGACAGGGGTGAGGGCCACTGAAGCTTTCTTT
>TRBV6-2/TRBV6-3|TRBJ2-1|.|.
CASRFQGGEQFF
TGTGCCAGCAGATTCCAGGGTGGGGAGCAGTTCTTC
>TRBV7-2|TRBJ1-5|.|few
CASSLAPTGNQPQHF
TGTGCCAGCAGCTTAGCGCCGACAGGCAATCAGCCCCAGCATTTT
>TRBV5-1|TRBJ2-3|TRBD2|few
CASSLVAGGQNTQYF
TGCGCCAGCAGCTTGGTAGCGGGGGGGCAAAATACGCAGTATTTT
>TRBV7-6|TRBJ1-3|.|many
CASSLARSGTGNTIYF
TGTGCCAGCAGCTTAGCGAGGTCTGGGACTGGAAACACCATATATTTT
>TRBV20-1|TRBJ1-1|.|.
CSARTSPGNVRVKAFF
TGCAGTGCTAGGACAAGCCCTGGCAACGTCCGGGTAAAAGCTTTCTTT
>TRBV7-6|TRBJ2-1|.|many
CASSLAEGAYNEQFF
TGTGCCAGCAGCTTAGCGGAGGGGGCCTACAATGAGCAGTTCTTC
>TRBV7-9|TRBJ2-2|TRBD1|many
CASRGQPDTGELFF
TGTGCCAGTCGGGGACAGCCCGACACCGGGGAGCTGTTTTTT